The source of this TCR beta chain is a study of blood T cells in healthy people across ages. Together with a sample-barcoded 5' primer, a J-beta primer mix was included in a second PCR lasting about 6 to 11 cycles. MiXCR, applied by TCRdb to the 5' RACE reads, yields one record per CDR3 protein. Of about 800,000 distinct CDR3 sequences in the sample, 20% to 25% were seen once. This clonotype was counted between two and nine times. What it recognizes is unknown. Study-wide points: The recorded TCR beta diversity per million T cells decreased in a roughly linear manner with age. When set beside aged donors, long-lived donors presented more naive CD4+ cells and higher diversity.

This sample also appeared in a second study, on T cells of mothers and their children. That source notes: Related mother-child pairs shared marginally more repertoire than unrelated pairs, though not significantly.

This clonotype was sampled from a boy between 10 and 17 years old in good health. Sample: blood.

The CDR3 bases are TGCAGCGTTGTTTGGCTAGCGGACTCCTACGAGCAGTACTTC. Its translation is CSVVWLADSYEQYF. V gene TRBV29-1 combines with J gene TRBJ2-7; 7 bases match TRBD2. J gave up 0 bases and V 4 bases, and 6 bases lay outside the gene matches. CDR1 SQVTM and CDR2 ANQGSEA come from the germline V gene. CDR3 length equals 14 residues.